A single T cell receptor beta chain is shown here with its context. Authors of the study amplified TCR beta CDR3 regions from RNA transcripts. The TCR CDR3 first-round RT-PCR relied on the HTBI primer set. TCRdb processed the multiplex PCR reads anew with MiXCR; each CDR3 protein has one entry. The sample includes 500,000 to 750,000 distinct CDR3 sequences, around 14% of them seen just once. This specimen comes from a study of T cells in Graves' hyperthyroidism and ophthalmopathy. The specimen sequenced was blood. The clonotype comes from a woman aged 18-29 years with Graves' ophthalmopathy.

Here the CDR3 reads CASSKGTGGDRGLYEQYF. The DNA for the CDR3 is TGTGCCAGCAGCAAAGGGACAGGCGGGGACAGAGGGCTGTACGAGCAGTACTTC. The rearrangement links TRBV7-8 to TRBJ2-7; TRBD1 matches 8 bases. V lost 5 bases to trimming and J lost 4 bases; unmatched junction nucleotides: 19. CDR3 size: 18 residues. Germline assignment: CDR1 SGHVS and CDR2 FQNEAQ.